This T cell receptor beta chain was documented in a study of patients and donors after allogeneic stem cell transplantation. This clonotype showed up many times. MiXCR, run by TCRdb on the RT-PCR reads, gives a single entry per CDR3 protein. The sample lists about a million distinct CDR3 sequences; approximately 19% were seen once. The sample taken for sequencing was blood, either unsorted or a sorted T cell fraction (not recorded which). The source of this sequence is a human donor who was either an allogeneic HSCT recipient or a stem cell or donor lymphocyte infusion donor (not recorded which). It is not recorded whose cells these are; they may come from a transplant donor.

DNA for the CDR3: TGTGCCATCAGTGAGTCTCGTCCAGGGACCCACTACGAGCAGTACTTC. Translating it yields CAISESRPGTHYEQYF. This sequence joins TRBV10-3 and TRBJ2-7; D possibly uses TRBD1 or TRBD2 (5 bases each). Trimming pared 0 bases from V and 3 bases from J, leaving 15 bases between. The CDR3 loop spans 16 amino acids. In germline, CDR1 is ENHRY, CDR2 SYGVKD.